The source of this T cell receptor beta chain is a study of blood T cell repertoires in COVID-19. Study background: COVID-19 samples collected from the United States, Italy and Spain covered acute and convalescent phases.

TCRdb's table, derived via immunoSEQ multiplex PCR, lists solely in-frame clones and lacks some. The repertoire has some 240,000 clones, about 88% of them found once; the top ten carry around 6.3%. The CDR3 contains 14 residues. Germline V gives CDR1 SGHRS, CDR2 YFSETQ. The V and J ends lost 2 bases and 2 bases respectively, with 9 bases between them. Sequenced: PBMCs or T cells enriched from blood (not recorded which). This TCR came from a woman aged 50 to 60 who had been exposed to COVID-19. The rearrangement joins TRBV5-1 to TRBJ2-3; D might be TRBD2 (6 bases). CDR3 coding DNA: TGCGCCAGCAGCTTCGTAGCGGTCACAGATACGCAGTATTTT. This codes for CASSFVAVTDTQYF. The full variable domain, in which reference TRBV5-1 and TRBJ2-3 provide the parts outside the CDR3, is KAGVTQTPRYLIKTRGQQVTLSCSPISGHRSVSWYQQTPGQGLQFLFEYFSETQRNKGNFPGRFSGRQFSNSRSEMNVSTLELGDSALYLCASSFVAVTDTQYFGPGTRLTVL.